This T cell receptor (beta chain) was sequenced for a study of blood T cell repertoires in COVID-19. On the study more broadly: Acute and convalescent COVID-19 samples came from the United States, Italy and Spain. In each case, the material was cDNA or gDNA derived from T cells, B-cell-depleted T cells, or PBMCs.

The germline CDR1 and CDR2 sequences are KGHDR and SFDVKD. The CDR3 consists of 13 residues. The V gene end was trimmed by 8 bases and the J gene end by 3 bases; junction bases not matched to a gene: 2. Per the study methods: Reference gene primer amplification gave estimated nucleated cell counts. The method was immunoSEQ multiplex PCR; TCRdb's version includes in-frame clones alone and lacks a portion of them. V and J calls and clone size come straight from that table; D and trimming were deduced from the DNA. The data contain more than 200,000 clones, 84% of them seen just once; the ten biggest clones take up 4.2%.

The rearrangement links TRBV24-1 to TRBJ2-7, with 11 bases fitting TRBD1. The TCR comes from a man aged 55 to 70 with acute or convalescent COVID-19. The sequenced sample was peripheral blood. The CDR3 region has the DNA TGTGCCACCATGGGGACAGGGGGCTACGAGCAGTACTTC. This encodes CATMGTGGYEQYF.